The 21 T cell receptor beta chains in this list originate from one sample, sequenced in a study of cytomegalovirus exposure and HLA in healthy donors. The PCR made use of 60 Vbeta and 13 Jbeta primers. Generated by immunoSEQ multiplex PCR, the TCRdb table keeps only in-frame clones and is missing some. The specimen's table records around 33,000 clones. Sequencing was performed on PBMCs. These receptors were taken from a woman in her thirties or forties in good health and CMV-seropositive.

The chain recombines TRBV25-1 with TRBJ1-4, with TRBD1 identical over 11 bases. The CDR3 is made up of 15 amino acids. Germline CDR1 reads MGHDK; CDR2 reads SYGVNS. The junction had 4 bases not matched to a gene; V was cut back by 3 bases and J by 7 bases. The CDR3 protein is CASSDRTGGGEKLFF. CDR3 coding DNA: TGTGCCAGCAGTGACCGGACAGGGGGCGGTGAAAAACTGTTTTTT.

This chain joins TRBV27 and TRBJ1-1; maybe TRBD1 (6 bases). This CDR3 has 14 amino acids. Germline V gene data show CDR1 as MNHEY and CDR2 as SMNVEV (reference sequence). V gave up 5 bases and J gave up 2 bases, with 12 bases separating them. The CDR3 loop reads CASSMGHLNTEAFF. For the CDR3, the DNA is TGTGCCAGCAGTATGGGACATTTAAACACTGAAGCTTTCTTT.

This chain connects TRBV2 to TRBJ2-3; TRBD2 matches 13 bases. CDR1 and CDR2 from the germline V gene are SNHLY and FYNNEI. This CDR3 is 14 amino acids long. Trimming at V came to 6 bases and at J to 3 bases, leaving 0 bases not matched to a gene. CDR3 region: CASRTSGRTDTQYF. The CDR3 nucleotides read TGTGCCAGCAGGACTAGCGGGAGGACAGATACGCAGTATTTT. The entire variable domain, with the rest obtained from reference TRBV2 and TRBJ2-3, is as follows: EPEVTQTPSHQVTQMGQEVILRCVPISNHLYFYWYRQILGQKVEFLVSFYNNEISEKSEIFDDQFSVERPDGSNFTLKIRSTKLEDSAMYFCASRTSGRTDTQYFGPGTRLTVL.

The V call is TRBV19, the J call TRBJ2-2, with a tentative D call TRBD2 (5 bases). CDR1 and CDR2 (germline): LNHDA, SQIVND (reference sequence). The CDR3 totals 14 residues. The V gene lost 6 bases and the J gene lost 2 bases, with 10 bases spanning the gap. The CDR3 DNA reads TGTGCCAGTAGGAGCCGACTAAACACCGGGGAGCTGTTTTTT. This sequence encodes CASRSRLNTGELFF. Using reference TRBV19 and TRBJ2-2 for the parts outside the CDR3, the full variable domain is DGGITQSPKYLFRKEGQNVTLSCEQNLNHDAMYWYRQDPGQGLRLIYYSQIVNDFQKGDIAEGYSVSREKKESFPLTVTSAQKNPTAFYLCASRSRLNTGELFFGEGSRLTVL.

The chain joins TRBV7-6 to TRBJ2-5; D is undetermined. The length of the CDR3 is 12 residues. The V gene's germline CDR1 is SGHVS and CDR2 FNYEAQ. Trimming shortened V by 5 bases and J by 4 bases, and 8 bases separated the two germline ends. CDR3 protein: CASSPERETQYF. The CDR3 DNA reads as TGTGCCAGCAGCCCAGAGCGAGAGACCCAGTACTTC. The whole variable domain, remainder taken from reference TRBV7-6 and TRBJ2-5, is GAGVSQSPRYKVTKRGQDVALRCDPISGHVSLYWYRQALGQGPEFLTYFNYEAQQDKSGLPNDRFSAERPEGSISTLTIQRTEQRDSAMYRCASSPERETQYFGPGTRLLVL.

The rearrangement joins TRBV4-1 to TRBJ1-5; tentatively, D is TRBD1 (6 bases). Trimming pared 4 bases from V and 1 base from J, leaving 11 bases between. Germline V gives CDR1 MGHRA, CDR2 YSYEKL. The CDR3 extends over 15 amino acids. CDR3 nucleotide sequence: TGCGCCAGCAGCCCACAGGGCGTAAGCAATCAGCCCCAGCATTTT. Protein: CASSPQGVSNQPQHF.

V and J are TRBV19 and TRBJ1-4; TRBD1 agrees at 8 bases. Germline V gives CDR1 LNHDA, CDR2 SQIVND (reference sequence). The CDR3 loop spans 15 amino acids. Trimming cost V 5 bases and J 7 bases; bases outside gene matches: 9. The CDR3 spells CASSASGGWGEKLFF. CDR3 coding DNA: TGTGCCAGTAGTGCCTCAGGGGGCTGGGGTGAAAAACTGTTTTTT. The full variable domain, rest sourced from reference TRBV19 and TRBJ1-4, is DGGITQSPKYLFRKEGQNVTLSCEQNLNHDAMYWYRQDPGQGLRLIYYSQIVNDFQKGDIAEGYSVSREKKESFPLTVTSAQKNPTAFYLCASSASGGWGEKLFFGSGTQLSVL.

V and J are TRBV30 and TRBJ2-7; perhaps TRBD2 as D (6 bases). Germline V gives CDR1 GTSNPN, CDR2 SVGIG (reference sequence). Trimming removed 8 bases from V and 7 bases from J, with 18 bases in between. This CDR3 has 12 amino acids. The CDR3 sequence is CALTGTAVEQYF. The CDR3 bases are TGTGCCCTAACCGGGACTGCCGTAGAGCAGTACTTC.

This chain uses TRBV19 with TRBJ2-1; 10 bases are a match to TRBD2. The CDR3 covers 18 residues. Germline loops: CDR1 LNHDA, CDR2 SQIVND (reference sequence). V lost 6 bases, J lost 6 bases, and 17 bases stayed unmatched. The CDR3 region has the DNA TGTGCCAGTAGCAGACAGGGGCTAGCGGGAGTTTCTAGCAATGAGCAGTTCTTC. It codes for CASSRQGLAGVSSNEQFF. The whole variable domain, filled in from reference TRBV19 and TRBJ2-1, reads DGGITQSPKYLFRKEGQNVTLSCEQNLNHDAMYWYRQDPGQGLRLIYYSQIVNDFQKGDIAEGYSVSREKKESFPLTVTSAQKNPTAFYLCASSRQGLAGVSSNEQFFGPGTRLTVL.

V and J are TRBV7-7 and TRBJ2-5; TRBD2 agrees at 8 bases. This CDR3 is 15 amino acids long. CDR1 SSHAT and CDR2 FNYEAQ come from the germline V gene (reference sequence). V gave up 5 bases and J gave up 5 bases; unmatched junction bases: 10. The CDR3 DNA sequence: TGTGCCAGCAGCACACATAGCGGGACCCTGGAGACCCAGTACTTC. This gives the protein CASSTHSGTLETQYF. The whole variable domain, filled in from reference TRBV7-7 and TRBJ2-5, reads GAGVSQSPRYKVTKRGQDVTLRCDPISSHATLYWYQQALGQGPEFLTYFNYEAQPDKSGLPSDRFSAERPEGSISTLTIQRTEQRDSAMYRCASSTHSGTLETQYFGPGTRLLVL.

V and J are TRBV29-1 and TRBJ2-3; 9 nucleotides line up with TRBD2. CDR1 and CDR2 from the germline V gene are SQVTM and ANQGSEA. The trim removed 4 bases at V and 2 bases at J, leaving 4 bases unmatched. This CDR3 has 14 amino acids. The chain's CDR3 is CSVGGGRATDTQYF. The CDR3 nucleotides read TGCAGCGTTGGAGGCGGGAGGGCCACAGATACGCAGTATTTT.

The gene calls are TRBV7-8 and TRBJ2-5; 10 bases are shared with TRBD2. The germline CDR1 and CDR2 sequences are SGHVS and FQNEAQ. There are 15 residues in the CDR3. After removal of 0 bases from V and 6 bases from J, the junction contained 4 bases not matched to a gene. CDR3 in amino acids: CASSLAPSGSKTQYF. CDR3 coding DNA: TGTGCCAGCAGCTTAGCCCCTAGCGGGAGTAAGACCCAGTACTTC.

J is TRBJ2-3 and V is TRBV30; TRBD2 aligns across 9 bases. Germline CDR1 and CDR2: GTSNPN and SVGIG (reference sequence). The CDR3 spans 16 residues. The trim removed 0 bases at V and 2 bases at J, leaving 6 bases unmatched. The CDR3 is CAWSVGSGGHTDTQYF. The CDR3 DNA is TGTGCCTGGAGTGTGGGTAGCGGGGGACACACAGATACGCAGTATTTT.

The chain joins TRBV18 to TRBJ1-1; D is uncertain. The CDR3 has 16 amino acids. Germline CDR1 KGHSH, CDR2 LQKENI. V was cut by 2 bases and J by 0 bases, with 13 bases left in between. CDR3: CASSPSQIKMNTEAFF. The CDR3 coding sequence is TGTGCCAGCTCACCATCACAGATTAAGATGAACACTGAAGCTTTCTTT. The full variable domain, completed using reference TRBV18 and TRBJ1-1, is NAGVMQNPRHLVRRRGQEARLRCSPMKGHSHVYWYRQLPEEGLKFMVYLQKENIIDESGMPKERFSAEFPKEGPSILRIQQVVRGDSAAYFCASSPSQIKMNTEAFFGQGTRLTVV.

The rearrangement joins TRBV19 to TRBJ2-5; TRBD2 agrees at 7 bases. V lost 5 bases, J lost 0 bases, and 12 bases stayed unmatched. Germline CDR1 is LNHDA and CDR2 is SQIVND (reference sequence). This CDR3 region has 17 residues. CDR3 nucleotides: TGTGCCAGTAGTTACAAGACTAGCTCCTACTACCAAGAGACCCAGTACTTC. This gives the protein CASSYKTSSYYQETQYF.

The V and J genes are TRBV25-1 and TRBJ1-1; 10 positions agree with TRBD1. V was clipped by 4 bases and J by 3 bases; unmatched bases: 5. The germline CDR1 and CDR2 sequences are MGHDK and SYGVNS. This CDR3 has 15 residues. The CDR3 region is CASSVSGTGDTEAFF. CDR3 sequence (DNA): TGTGCCAGCAGTGTATCCGGGACAGGGGACACTGAAGCTTTCTTT. The complete variable domain, with remaining parts taken from reference TRBV25-1 and TRBJ1-1, reads EADIYQTPRYLVIGTGKKITLECSQTMGHDKMYWYQQDPGMELHLIHYSYGVNSTEKGDLSSESTVSRIRTEHFPLTLESARPSHTSQYLCASSVSGTGDTEAFFGQGTRLTVV.

This chain joins TRBV4-2 and TRBJ2-3; D call uncertain. Looked up from germline, CDR1 is LGHNA and CDR2 is YNFKEQ. The CDR3 runs 13 residues. Trimming cost V 0 bases and J 4 bases, with 5 bases left between them. The CDR3 protein is CASSQDLADTQYF. The CDR3 region has the DNA TGTGCCAGCAGCCAAGATCTAGCAGATACGCAGTATTTT.

V usage is TRBV9 and J usage is TRBJ2-1, with 9 bases aligning to TRBD2. The V segment lost 4 bases and the J segment 5 bases; nucleotides outside the gene matches: 10. Germline V gene data show CDR1 as SGDLS and CDR2 as YYNGEE. CDR3 length: 16 residues. The DNA of the CDR3 is TGTGCCAGCAGCTCGCGGACTAGCGTAGTCAACAATGAGCAGTTCTTC. It encodes CASSSRTSVVNNEQFF.

This chain links TRBV2 with TRBJ1-2, with D tentatively TRBD1 (6 bases). In germline, CDR1 is SNHLY, CDR2 FYNNEI. This CDR3 spans 13 amino acids. V shed 5 bases and J shed 1 base, with 8 bases lying between them. CDR3 protein: CASSRDNNYGYTF. CDR3 nucleotide sequence: TGTGCCAGCAGTCGGGACAATAACTATGGCTACACCTTC.

The V and J genes are TRBV18 and TRBJ2-1; tentatively, D is TRBD2 (6 bases). The CDR3 length is 16 residues. V lost 4 bases and J 4 bases, leaving 17 bases between the germline ends. The germline V gene has CDR1 KGHSH and CDR2 LQKENI. The CDR3: CASSLTGTPIYNEQFF. The CDR3 DNA reads TGTGCCAGCTCACTAACCGGGACTCCCATTTACAATGAGCAGTTCTTC.

The rearrangement uses TRBV11-3 and TRBJ1-3, with 8 bases identical to TRBD1. Germline V CDR1 and CDR2: SGHNT, YENEEA. This CDR3 is built from 14 residues. The trim removed 7 bases at V and 2 bases at J, leaving 4 bases unmatched. CDR3 amino acids: CASTMDRAGNTIYF. The CDR3 coding sequence is TGTGCCAGCACTATGGACAGGGCTGGAAACACCATATATTTT. Variable domain in full (rest from reference TRBV11-3 and TRBJ1-3): EAGVVQSPRYKIIEKKQPVAFWCNPISGHNTLYWYLQNLGQGPELLIRYENEEAVDDSQLPKDRFSAERLKGVDSTLKIQPAELGDSAVYLCASTMDRAGNTIYFGEGSWLTVV.